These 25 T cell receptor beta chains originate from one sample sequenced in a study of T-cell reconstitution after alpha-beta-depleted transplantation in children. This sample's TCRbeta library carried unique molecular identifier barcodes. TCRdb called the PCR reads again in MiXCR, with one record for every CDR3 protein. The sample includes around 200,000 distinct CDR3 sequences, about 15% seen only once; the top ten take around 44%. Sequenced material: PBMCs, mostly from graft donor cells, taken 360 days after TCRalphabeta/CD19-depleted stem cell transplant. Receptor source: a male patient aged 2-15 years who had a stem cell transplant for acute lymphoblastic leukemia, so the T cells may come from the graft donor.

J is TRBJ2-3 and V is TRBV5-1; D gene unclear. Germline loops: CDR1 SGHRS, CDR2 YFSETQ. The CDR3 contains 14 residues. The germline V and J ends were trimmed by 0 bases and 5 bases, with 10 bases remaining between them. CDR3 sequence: CASSLGSSKDTQYF. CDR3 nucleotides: TGCGCCAGCAGCTTGGGTTCCAGTAAAGATACGCAGTATTTT.

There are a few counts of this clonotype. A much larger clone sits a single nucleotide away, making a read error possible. The CDR3 DNA follows: TGTGCCACCAGTGATTTTGGGAGCGAGGGGGCAAATGAGCAGTTCTTC. Encoded protein: CATSDFGSEGANEQFF. The J gene is TRBJ2-1, the V gene TRBV24-1; 7 positions match TRBD1. The CDR3 loop spans 16 amino acids. Germline V gives CDR1 KGHDR, CDR2 SFDVKD. J lost 7 bases, V lost 1 base, and 9 bases had no gene match.

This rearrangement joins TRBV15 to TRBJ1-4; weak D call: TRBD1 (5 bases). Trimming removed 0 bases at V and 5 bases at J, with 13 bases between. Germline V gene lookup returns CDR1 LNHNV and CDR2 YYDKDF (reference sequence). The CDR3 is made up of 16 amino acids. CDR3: CATSRDPPGNNEKLFF. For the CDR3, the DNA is TGTGCCACCAGCAGAGATCCCCCAGGGAACAATGAAAAACTGTTTTTT.

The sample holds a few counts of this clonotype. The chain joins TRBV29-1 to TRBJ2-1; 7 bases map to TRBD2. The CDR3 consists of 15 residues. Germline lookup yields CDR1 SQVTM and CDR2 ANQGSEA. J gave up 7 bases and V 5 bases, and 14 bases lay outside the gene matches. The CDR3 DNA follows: TGCAGCGTTCCCCGGAGGAGACTAGCAGTTAATGAGCAGTTCTTC. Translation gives CSVPRRRLAVNEQFF.

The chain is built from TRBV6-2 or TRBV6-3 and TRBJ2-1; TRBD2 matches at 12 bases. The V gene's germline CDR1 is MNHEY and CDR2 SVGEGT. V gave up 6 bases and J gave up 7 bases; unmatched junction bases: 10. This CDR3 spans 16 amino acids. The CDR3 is CASRNPSGGAGNEQFF. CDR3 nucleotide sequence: TGTGCCAGCAGGAACCCTAGCGGGGGGGCTGGTAATGAGCAGTTCTTC.

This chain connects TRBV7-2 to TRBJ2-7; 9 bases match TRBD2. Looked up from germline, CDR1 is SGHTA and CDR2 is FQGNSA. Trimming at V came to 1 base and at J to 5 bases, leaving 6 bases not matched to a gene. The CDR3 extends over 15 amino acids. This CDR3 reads CASSLEGLAVDEQYF. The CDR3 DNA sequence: TGTGCCAGCAGCTTAGAGGGACTAGCAGTCGACGAGCAGTACTTC.

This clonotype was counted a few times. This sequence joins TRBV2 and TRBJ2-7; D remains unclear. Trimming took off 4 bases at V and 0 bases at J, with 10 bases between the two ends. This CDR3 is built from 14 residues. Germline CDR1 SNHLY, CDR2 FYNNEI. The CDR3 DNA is TGTGCCAGCAGTGTGGAACGGAACTCCTACGAGCAGTACTTC. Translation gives CASSVERNSYEQYF.

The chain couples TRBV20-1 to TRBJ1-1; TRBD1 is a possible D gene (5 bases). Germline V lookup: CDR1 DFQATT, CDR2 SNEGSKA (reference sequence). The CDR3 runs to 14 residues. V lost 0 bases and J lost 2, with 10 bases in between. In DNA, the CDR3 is TGCAGTGCTAGAGACGTAAGGGGTAACACTGAAGCTTTCTTT. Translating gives CSARDVRGNTEAFF.

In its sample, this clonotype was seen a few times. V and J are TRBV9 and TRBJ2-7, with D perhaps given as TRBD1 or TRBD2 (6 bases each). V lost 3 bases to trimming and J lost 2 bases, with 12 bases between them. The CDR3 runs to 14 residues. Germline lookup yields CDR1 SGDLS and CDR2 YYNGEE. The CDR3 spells CASSGGAGPYEQYF. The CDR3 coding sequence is TGTGCCAGCAGCGGGGGGGCCGGACCCTACGAGCAGTACTTC.

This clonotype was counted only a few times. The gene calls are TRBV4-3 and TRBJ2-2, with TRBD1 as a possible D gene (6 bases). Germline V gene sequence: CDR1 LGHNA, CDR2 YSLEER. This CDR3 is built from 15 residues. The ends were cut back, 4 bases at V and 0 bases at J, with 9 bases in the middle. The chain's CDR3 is CASSPTGPNTGELFF. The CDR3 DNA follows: TGCGCCAGCAGCCCGACAGGTCCGAACACCGGGGAGCTGTTTTTT.

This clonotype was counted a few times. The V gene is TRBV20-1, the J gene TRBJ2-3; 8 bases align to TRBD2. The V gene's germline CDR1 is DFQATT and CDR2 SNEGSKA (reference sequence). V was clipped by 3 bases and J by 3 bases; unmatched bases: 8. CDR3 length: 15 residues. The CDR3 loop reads CSASLGGGRTDTQYF. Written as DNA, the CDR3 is TGCAGTGCTAGTCTCGGGGGGGGAAGAACAGATACGCAGTATTTT.

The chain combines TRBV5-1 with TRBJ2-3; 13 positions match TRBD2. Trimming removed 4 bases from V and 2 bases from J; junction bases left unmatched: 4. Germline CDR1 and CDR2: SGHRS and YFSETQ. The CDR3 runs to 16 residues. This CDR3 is CASSDGTSGNTDTQYF. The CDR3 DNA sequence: TGCGCCAGCAGCGACGGGACTAGCGGGAACACAGATACGCAGTATTTT.

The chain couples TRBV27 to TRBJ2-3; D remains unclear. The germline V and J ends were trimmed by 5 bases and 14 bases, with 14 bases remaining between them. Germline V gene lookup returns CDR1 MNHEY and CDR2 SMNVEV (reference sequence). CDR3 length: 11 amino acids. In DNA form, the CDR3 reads TGTGCCAGCAGTCTTTATGGACCCCTGTATTTT. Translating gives CASSLYGPLYF.

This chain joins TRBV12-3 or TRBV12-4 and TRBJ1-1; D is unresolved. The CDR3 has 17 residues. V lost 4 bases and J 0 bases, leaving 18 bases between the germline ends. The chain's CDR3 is CASSCPCLWGLNTEAFF. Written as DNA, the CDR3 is TGTGCCAGCAGTTGCCCTTGTTTGTGGGGTCTGAACACTGAAGCTTTCTTT.

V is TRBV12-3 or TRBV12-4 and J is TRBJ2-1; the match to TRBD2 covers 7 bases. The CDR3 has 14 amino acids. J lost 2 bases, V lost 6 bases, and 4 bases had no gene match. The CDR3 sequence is CASRPRGAYNEQFF. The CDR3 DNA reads TGTGCCAGCAGGCCACGGGGGGCCTACAATGAGCAGTTCTTC.

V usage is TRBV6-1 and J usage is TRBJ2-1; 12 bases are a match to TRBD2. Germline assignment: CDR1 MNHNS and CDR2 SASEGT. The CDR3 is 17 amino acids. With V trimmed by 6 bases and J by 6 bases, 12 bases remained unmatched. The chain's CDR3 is CASRPNLAGGPFNEQFF. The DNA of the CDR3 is TGTGCCAGCAGACCCAATCTAGCGGGGGGGCCGTTCAATGAGCAGTTCTTC.

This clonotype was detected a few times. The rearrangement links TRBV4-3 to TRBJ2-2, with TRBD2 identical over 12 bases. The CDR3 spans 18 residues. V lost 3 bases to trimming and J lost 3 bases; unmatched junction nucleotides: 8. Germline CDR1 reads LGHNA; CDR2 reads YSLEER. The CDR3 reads CASSQESSGRADTGELFF. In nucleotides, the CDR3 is TGCGCCAGCAGCCAGGAATCTAGCGGGAGGGCGGACACCGGGGAGCTGTTTTTT.

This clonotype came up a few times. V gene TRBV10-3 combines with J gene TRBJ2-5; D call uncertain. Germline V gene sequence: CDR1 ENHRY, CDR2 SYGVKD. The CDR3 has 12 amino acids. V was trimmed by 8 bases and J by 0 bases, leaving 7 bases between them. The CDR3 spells CAIGQYQETQYF. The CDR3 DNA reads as TGTGCCATCGGTCAGTACCAAGAGACCCAGTACTTC.

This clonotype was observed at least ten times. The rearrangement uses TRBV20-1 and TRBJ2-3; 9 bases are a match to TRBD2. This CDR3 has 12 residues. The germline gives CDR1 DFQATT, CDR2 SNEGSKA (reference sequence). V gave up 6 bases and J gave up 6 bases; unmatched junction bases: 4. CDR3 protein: CSAYGLADTQYF. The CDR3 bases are TGCAGTGCCTATGGACTAGCGGATACGCAGTATTTT.

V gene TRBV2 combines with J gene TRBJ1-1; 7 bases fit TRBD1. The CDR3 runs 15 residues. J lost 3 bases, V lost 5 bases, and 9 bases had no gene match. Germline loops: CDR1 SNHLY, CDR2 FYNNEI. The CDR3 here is CASSLQGVVDTEAFF. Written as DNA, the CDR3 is TGTGCCAGCAGTCTCCAGGGGGTGGTGGACACTGAAGCTTTCTTT.

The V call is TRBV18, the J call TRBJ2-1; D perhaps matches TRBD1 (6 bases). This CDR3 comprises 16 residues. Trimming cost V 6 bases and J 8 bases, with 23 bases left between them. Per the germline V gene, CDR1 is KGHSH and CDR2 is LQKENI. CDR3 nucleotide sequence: TGTGCCAGCTCCGCCCCAAGCTGGGACAAAGGCGATGAGCAGTTCTTC. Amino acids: CASSAPSWDKGDEQFF.

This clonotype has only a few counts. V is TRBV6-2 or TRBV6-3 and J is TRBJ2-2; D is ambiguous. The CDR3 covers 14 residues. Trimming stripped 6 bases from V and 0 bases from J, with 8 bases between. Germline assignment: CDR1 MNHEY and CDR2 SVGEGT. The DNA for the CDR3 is TGTGCCAGCAGATGGGCCACGAACACCGGGGAGCTGTTTTTT. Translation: CASRWATNTGELFF.

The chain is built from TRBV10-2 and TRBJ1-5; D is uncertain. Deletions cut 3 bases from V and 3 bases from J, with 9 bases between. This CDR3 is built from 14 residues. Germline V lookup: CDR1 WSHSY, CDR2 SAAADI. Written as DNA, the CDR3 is TGCGCCAGCAGTGAAAGGAGGGACAATCAGCCCCAGCATTTT. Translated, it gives CASSERRDNQPQHF.

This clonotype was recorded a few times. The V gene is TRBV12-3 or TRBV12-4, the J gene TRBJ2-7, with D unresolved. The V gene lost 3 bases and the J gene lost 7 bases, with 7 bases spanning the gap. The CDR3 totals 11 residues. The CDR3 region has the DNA TGTGCCAGCAGTTTCAAACGGGAGCAGTACTTC. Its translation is CASSFKREQYF.

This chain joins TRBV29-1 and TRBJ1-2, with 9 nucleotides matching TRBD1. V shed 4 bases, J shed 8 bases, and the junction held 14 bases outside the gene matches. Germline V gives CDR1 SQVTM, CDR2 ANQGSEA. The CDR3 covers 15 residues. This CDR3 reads CSVAPKLGQGRGYTF. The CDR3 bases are TGCAGCGTTGCGCCAAAACTAGGACAGGGGAGAGGCTACACCTTC.